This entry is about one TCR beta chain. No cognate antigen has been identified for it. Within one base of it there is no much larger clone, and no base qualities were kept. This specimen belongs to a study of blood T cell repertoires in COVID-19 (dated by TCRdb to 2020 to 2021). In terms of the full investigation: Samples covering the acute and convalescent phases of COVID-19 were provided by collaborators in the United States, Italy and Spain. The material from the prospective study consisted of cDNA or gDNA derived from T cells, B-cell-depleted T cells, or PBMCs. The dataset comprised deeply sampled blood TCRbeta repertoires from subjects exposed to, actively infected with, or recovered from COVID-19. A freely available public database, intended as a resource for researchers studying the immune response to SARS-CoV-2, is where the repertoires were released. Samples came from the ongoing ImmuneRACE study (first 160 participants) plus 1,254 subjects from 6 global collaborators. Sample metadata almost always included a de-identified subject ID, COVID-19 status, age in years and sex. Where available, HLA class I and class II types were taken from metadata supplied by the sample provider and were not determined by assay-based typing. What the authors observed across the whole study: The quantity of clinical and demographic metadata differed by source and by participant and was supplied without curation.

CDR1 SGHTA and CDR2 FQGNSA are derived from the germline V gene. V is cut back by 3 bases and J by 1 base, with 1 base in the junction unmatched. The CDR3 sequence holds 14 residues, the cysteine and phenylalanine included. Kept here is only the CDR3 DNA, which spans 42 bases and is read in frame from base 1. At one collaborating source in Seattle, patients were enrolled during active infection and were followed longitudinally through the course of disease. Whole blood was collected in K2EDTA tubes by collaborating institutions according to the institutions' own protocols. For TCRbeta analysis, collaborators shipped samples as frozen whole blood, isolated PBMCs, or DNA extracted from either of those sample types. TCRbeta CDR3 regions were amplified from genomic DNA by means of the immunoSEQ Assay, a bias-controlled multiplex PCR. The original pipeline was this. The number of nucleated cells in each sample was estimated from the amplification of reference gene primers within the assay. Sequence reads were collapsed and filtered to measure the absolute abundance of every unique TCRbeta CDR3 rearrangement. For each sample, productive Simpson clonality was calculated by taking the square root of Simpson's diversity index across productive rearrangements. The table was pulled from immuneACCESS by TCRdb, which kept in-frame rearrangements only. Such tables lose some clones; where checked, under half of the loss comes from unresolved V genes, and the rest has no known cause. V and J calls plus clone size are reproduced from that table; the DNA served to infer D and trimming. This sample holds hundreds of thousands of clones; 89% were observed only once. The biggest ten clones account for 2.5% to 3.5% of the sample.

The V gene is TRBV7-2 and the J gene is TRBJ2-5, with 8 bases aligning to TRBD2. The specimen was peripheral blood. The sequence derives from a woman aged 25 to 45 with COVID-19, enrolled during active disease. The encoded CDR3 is CASSFRGGQETQYF. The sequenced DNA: TGTGCCAGCAGCTTTCGGGGGGGCCAAGAGACCCAGTACTTC. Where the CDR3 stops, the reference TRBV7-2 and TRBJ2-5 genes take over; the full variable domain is GAGVSQSPSNKVTEKGKDVELRCDPISGHTALYWYRQSLGQGLEFLIYFQGNSAPDKSGLPSDRFSAERTGGSVSTLTIQRTQQEDSAVYLCASSFRGGQETQYFGPGTRLLVL.